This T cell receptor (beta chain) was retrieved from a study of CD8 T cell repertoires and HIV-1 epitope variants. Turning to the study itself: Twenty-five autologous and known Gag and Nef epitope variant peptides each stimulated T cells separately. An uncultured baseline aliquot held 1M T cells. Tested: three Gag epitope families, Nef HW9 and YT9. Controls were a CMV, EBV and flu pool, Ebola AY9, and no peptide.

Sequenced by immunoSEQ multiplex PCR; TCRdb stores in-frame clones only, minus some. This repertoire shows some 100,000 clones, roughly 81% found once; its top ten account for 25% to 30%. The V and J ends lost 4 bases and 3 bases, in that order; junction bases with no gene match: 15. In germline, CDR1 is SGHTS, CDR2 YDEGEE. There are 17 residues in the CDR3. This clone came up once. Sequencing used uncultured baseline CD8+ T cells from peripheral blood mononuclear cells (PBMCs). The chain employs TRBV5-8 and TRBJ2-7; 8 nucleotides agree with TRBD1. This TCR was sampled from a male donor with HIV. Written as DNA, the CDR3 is TGTGCCAGCAGCCCTTACGATCCGGACAGGGAACACTACGAGCAGTACTTC. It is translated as CASSPYDPDREHYEQYF.